This T cell receptor (beta chain) was sequenced in a study of shared T cell receptors in the human thymus. The method was immunoSEQ multiplex PCR; TCRdb's version includes in-frame clones alone and lacks a portion of them. Counted here are hundreds of thousands of clones, approximately 95% occurring once; the ten biggest clones make up roughly 0.02%. What was sequenced was thymocytes. This TCR derives from a human donor.

The CDR3 region is CSESRETSHEWFF. The CDR3 DNA follows: TGCAGCGAAAGTAGGGAGACTAGTCATGAGTGGTTCTTC. The genes are TRBV29-1 and TRBJ2-1, with D possibly TRBD2 on 6 matching bases. CDR3 length: 13 residues. V was pared by 7 bases and J by 15 bases, with 25 bases between. The germline gives CDR1 SQVTM, CDR2 ANQGSEA.